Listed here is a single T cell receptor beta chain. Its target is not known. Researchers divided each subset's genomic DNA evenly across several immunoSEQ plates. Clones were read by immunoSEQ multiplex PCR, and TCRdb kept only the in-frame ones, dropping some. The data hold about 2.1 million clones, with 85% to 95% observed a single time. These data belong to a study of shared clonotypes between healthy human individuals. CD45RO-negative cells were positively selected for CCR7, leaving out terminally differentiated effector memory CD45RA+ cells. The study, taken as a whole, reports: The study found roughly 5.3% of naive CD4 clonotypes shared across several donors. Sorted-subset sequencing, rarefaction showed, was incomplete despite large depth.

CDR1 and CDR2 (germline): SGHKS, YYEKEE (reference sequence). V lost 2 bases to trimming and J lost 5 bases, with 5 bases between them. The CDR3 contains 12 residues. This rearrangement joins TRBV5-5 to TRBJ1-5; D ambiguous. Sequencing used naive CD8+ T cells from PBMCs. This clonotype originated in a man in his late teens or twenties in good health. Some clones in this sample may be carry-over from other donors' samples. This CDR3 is CASSFDDQPQHF. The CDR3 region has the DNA TGTGCCAGCAGCTTTGATGATCAGCCCCAGCATTTT.